The next 8 T cell receptor beta chains were all read from a single sample in a study of STAT5B mutations in CD4+ large granular lymphocyte leukemia. This table comes from immunoSEQ multiplex PCR, and its TCRdb copy is limited to in-frame clones, with some not included. The sample contains about 22,000 clones, 82% of which appear only once. Sequenced input: CD4+ T cells from blood buffy coats. The receptors derive from a human donor in good health.

The chain carries TRBV9 and TRBJ2-7; TRBD1 aligns across 8 bases. Germline V gene lookup returns CDR1 SGDLS and CDR2 YYNGEE. This CDR3 is built from 15 residues. J was trimmed by 5 bases and V by 4 bases; bases with no gene match: 11. The CDR3 coding sequence is TGTGCCAGCAGCTCAAACAGGGGGTTCATGGACGAGCAGTACTTC. Its protein product is CASSSNRGFMDEQYF.

This rearrangement joins TRBV10-2 to TRBJ2-1; tentative D call: TRBD1 (6 bases). The V gene's germline CDR1 is WSHSY and CDR2 SAAADI. Trimming removed 2 bases from V and 9 bases from J, with 20 bases in between. CDR3 length: 16 residues. CDR3 nucleotides: TGCGCCAGCAGTGAGCCGGGACAACTACTTCCAACTGAGCAGTTCTTC. This encodes CASSEPGQLLPTEQFF.

The chain links TRBV7-2 to TRBJ2-7; perhaps TRBD2 as D (6 bases). Between the trimmed V and J ends, which lost 5 bases and 4 bases, there was a span of 27 bases. The germline gives CDR1 SGHTA, CDR2 FQGNSA. The length of the CDR3 is 18 residues. The CDR3 loop reads CASSPRGGSGPLRYEQYF. The DNA of the CDR3 is TGTGCCAGCAGCCCACGAGGAGGTAGCGGCCCGCTTAGATACGAGCAGTACTTC.

V usage is TRBV5-5 and J usage is TRBJ2-1; 10 bases are a match to TRBD1. Germline assignment: CDR1 SGHKS and CDR2 YYEKEE (reference sequence). This CDR3 has 15 amino acids. V lost 4 bases, J lost 7 bases, and 8 bases stayed unmatched. In DNA, the CDR3 is TGTGCCAGCAGCCAAAGACAGGGGGCTTGGAATGAGCAGTTCTTC. Its translation: CASSQRQGAWNEQFF.

The chain carries TRBV5-4 and TRBJ1-1, with D uncertain. CDR1 SGHNT and CDR2 YYREEE come from the germline V gene (reference sequence). The CDR3 loop spans 13 amino acids. V lost 2 bases, J lost 4 bases, and 9 bases lay in between. Here the CDR3 reads CASSFGEGTEAFF. The CDR3 DNA is TGTGCCAGCAGCTTTGGGGAGGGCACTGAAGCTTTCTTT.

J is TRBJ1-3 and V is TRBV5-1; 7 bases agree with TRBD1. The CDR3 is 18 residues long. Germline V gene lookup returns CDR1 SGHRS and CDR2 YFSETQ. J was trimmed by 0 bases and V by 1 base; bases with no gene match: 10. DNA of the CDR3: TGCGCCAGCAGCTTGCTGGGACAGCGTTCTTTCTCTGGAAACACCATATATTTT. It specifies CASSLLGQRSFSGNTIYF. The full variable domain, with the rest looked up from reference TRBV5-1 and TRBJ1-3, is KAGVTQTPRYLIKTRGQQVTLSCSPISGHRSVSWYQQTPGQGLQFLFEYFSETQRNKGNFPGRFSGRQFSNSRSEMNVSTLELGDSALYLCASSLLGQRSFSGNTIYFGEGSWLTVV.

The V gene is TRBV12-1, the J gene TRBJ1-4; the DNA was not compared with TRBD1, the D call given in the table. TRBV12-1 is a listed pseudogene. The CDR3 sequence is 15 residues long. The CDR3 is CASSFEWGLNEKLFF. The DNA of the CDR3 is TGTGCCAGCAGCTTTGAGTGGGGGCTTAATGAAAAACTGTTTTTT.

The count of this clone is one. The chain combines TRBV29-1 with TRBJ1-3; D may be TRBD1 (5 bases). CDR1 and CDR2 (germline): SQVTM, ANQGSEA. Trimming took off 5 bases at V and 0 bases at J, with 11 bases between the two ends. This CDR3 is built from 14 residues. The CDR3, as DNA: TGCAGCGTTAAAACAGGATCCTCTGGAAACACCATATATTTT. This encodes CSVKTGSSGNTIYF. Complete variable domain (other parts from reference TRBV29-1 and TRBJ1-3): SAVISQKPSRDICQRGTSLTIQCQVDSQVTMMFWYRQQPGQSLTLIATANQGSEATYESGFVIDKFPISRPNLTFSTLTVSNMSPEDSSIYLCSVKTGSSGNTIYFGEGSWLTVV.